This T cell receptor beta chain was recorded in a study of T cells in Graves' hyperthyroidism and ophthalmopathy. Findings and limits, study-wide: Ophthalmopathy was model-predicted a median approximately 6.4 months pre-onset.

TCR beta CDR3 regions were amplified from RNA transcripts. The TCR CDR3 was amplified in a first-round RT-PCR using the HTBI primer set. One entry per CDR3 protein, called by TCRdb with MiXCR from the multiplex PCR reads. The sample includes about 400,000 distinct CDR3 sequences, more than 12% of them seen just once. The CDR3 sequence is 13 residues long. The germline V and J ends were trimmed by 2 bases and 9 bases, with 11 bases remaining between them. CDR1 is MNHEY and CDR2 is SMNVEV in the germline V gene (reference sequence). With regard to this clonotype: Its specificity is unknown.

The origin of this receptor is a woman aged 25-40 years with Graves' hyperthyroidism. The chain links TRBV27 to TRBJ2-1, with D perhaps assigned TRBD1 or TRBD2 (5 bases each). The sample consisted of blood. The CDR3 loop is CASSLEGRGEQFF. For the CDR3, the DNA is TGTGCCAGCAGTTTAGAGGGTAGGGGTGAGCAGTTCTTC.